What follows are 2 T cell receptor beta chains derived from one specimen sequenced in a study of beta chain features in type 1 diabetes. Findings of the study overall: Type 1 diabetes patients had TCRB CDR3s that were shorter (moderately but significantly so) in all four CD4+ subsets.

Antigen specificity for these receptors is unknown. All of the isolated RNA was reverse transcribed, so expressed TCRB transcripts were sequenced. The repertoire was sequenced with immunoSEQ multiplex PCR; TCRdb's copy has only in-frame clones and lacks some. This sample yields hundreds of thousands of clones, of which approximately 15% are seen a single time; approximately 0.015% belongs to the top ten. The sample taken for sequencing was naive CD4+ T cells from blood. All receptors derive from a young man with type 1 diabetes.

Written as DNA, the CDR3 is TGTGCCAGCAGCATAGCGGGGGACGCGGATACGCAGTATTTT. It yields the protein CASSIAGDADTQYF. The rearrangement uses TRBV9 and TRBJ2-3, with 9 bases matching TRBD2. V gave up 4 bases and J gave up 6 bases; unmatched junction bases: 6. Germline-derived CDR1 and CDR2 are SGDLS and YYNGEE. The CDR3 sequence is 14 residues long.

The chain recombines TRBV7-9 with TRBJ1-2; the D gene is possibly TRBD1 (6 bases). This CDR3 has 14 residues. Per germline, CDR1 SEHNR and CDR2 FQNEAQ (reference sequence). The V and J ends lost 5 bases and 3 bases respectively, with 13 bases between them. CDR3 sequence (DNA): TGTGCCAGCAGCCCAGGGGTGACCTACTATGGCTACACCTTC. Residues: CASSPGVTYYGYTF. Drawing the rest from reference TRBV7-9 and TRBJ1-2, the complete variable domain is DTGVSQNPRHKITKRGQNVTFRCDPISEHNRLYWYRQTLGQGPEFLTYFQNEAQLEKSRLLSDRFSAERPKGSFSTLEIQRTEQGDSAMYLCASSPGVTYYGYTFGSGTRLTVV.